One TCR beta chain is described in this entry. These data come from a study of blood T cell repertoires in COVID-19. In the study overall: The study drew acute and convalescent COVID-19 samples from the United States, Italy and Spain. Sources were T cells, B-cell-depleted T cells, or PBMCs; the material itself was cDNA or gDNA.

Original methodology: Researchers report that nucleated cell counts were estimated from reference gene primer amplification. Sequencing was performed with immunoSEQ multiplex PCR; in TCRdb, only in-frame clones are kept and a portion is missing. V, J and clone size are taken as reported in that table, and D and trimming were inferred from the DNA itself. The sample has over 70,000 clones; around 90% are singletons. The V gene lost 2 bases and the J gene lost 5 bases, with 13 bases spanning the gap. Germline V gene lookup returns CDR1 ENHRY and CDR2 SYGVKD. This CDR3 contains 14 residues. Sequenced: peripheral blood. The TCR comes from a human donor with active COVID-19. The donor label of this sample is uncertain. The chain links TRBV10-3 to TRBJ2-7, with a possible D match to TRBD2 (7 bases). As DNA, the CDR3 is TGTGCCATCAGTGAGGGGGGGGCGAAGAACGAGCAGTACTTC. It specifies CAISEGGAKNEQYF.